Following are 26 T cell receptor beta chains from one sample sequenced in a study of response to subunit inactivated influenza vaccine. Using its own MiXCR run on the RT-PCR reads, TCRdb lists one record per CDR3 protein. The sample yields hundreds of thousands of distinct CDR3 sequences, approximately 7.7% seen once. The specimen comprised PBMCs from blood, sampled around 25 months after vaccination. These receptors came from a man between 50 and 75 years old who received an inactivated influenza vaccine.

The V call is TRBV18, the J call TRBJ2-5, with D perhaps TRBD1 or TRBD2 (5 bases each). Looked up from germline, CDR1 is KGHSH and CDR2 is LQKENI. This CDR3 contains 15 residues. V was cut by 5 bases and J by 1 base, with 14 bases left in between. In nucleotides, the CDR3 is TGTGCCAGCTCAGCAATCCGGGACGGCCAAGAGACCCAGTACTTC. Amino acids: CASSAIRDGQETQYF.

The V gene is TRBV5-1, the J gene TRBJ1-3; D is uncertain. Trimming pared 0 bases from V and 2 bases from J, leaving 6 bases between. CDR1 is SGHRS, CDR2 YFSETQ, per germline. The CDR3 has 14 residues. The CDR3 reads CASSLAETGNTIYF. The DNA of the CDR3 is TGCGCCAGCAGCTTGGCCGAGACTGGAAACACCATATATTTT.

This clonotype was seen a few times. The chain recombines TRBV4-3 with TRBJ2-7; D is undetermined. V was pared by 0 bases and J by 2 bases, with 8 bases between. CDR3 size: 14 residues. CDR1 and CDR2 from the germline V gene are LGHNA and YSLEER. CDR3 region: CASSQESVAYEQYF. DNA for the CDR3: TGCGCCAGCAGCCAAGAGAGCGTAGCCTACGAGCAGTACTTC.

This clonotype came up a few times. The chain combines TRBV7-6 with TRBJ1-6, with a tentative D call TRBD1 (5 bases). The CDR3 has 15 residues. Trimming stripped 2 bases from V and 5 bases from J, with 10 bases between. The germline V gene has CDR1 SGHVS and CDR2 FNYEAQ. CDR3 sequence: CASSLNQGNNSPLHF. CDR3 DNA: TGTGCCAGCAGCTTAAATCAGGGAAATAATTCACCCCTCCACTTT.

This clonotype was found a few times. The junction departs from germline at one end; a sequencing error may be responsible. The chain carries TRBV18 and TRBJ2-2, with D perhaps given as TRBD1 or TRBD2 (6 bases each). The CDR3 spans 18 residues. The germline gives CDR1 KGHSH, CDR2 LQKENI. The CDR3 bases are TGTGCCAGCTTACCACGGTTGATGGGGGGCCCGAACACCGGGGAGCTGTTTTTT. Protein product: CASLPRLMGGPNTGELFF.

At least ten counts were recorded for this clonotype. The chain recombines TRBV12-3 or TRBV12-4 with TRBJ2-4; the D gene could be TRBD1 or TRBD2 (6 bases each). V lost 3 bases and J 1 base, leaving 16 bases between the germline ends. The CDR3 covers 17 residues. The CDR3, as DNA: TGTGCCAGCAGTTTCGAACGGGGGCATGGGGCCAAAAACATTCAGTACTTC. Its protein product is CASSFERGHGAKNIQYF.

The table lists this clonotype with many counts. This rearrangement joins TRBV29-1 to TRBJ1-1, with D perhaps matching TRBD1 (6 bases). V was clipped by 7 bases and J by 4 bases, with 19 bases between them. The CDR3 is made up of 14 amino acids. Germline-derived CDR1 and CDR2 are SQVTM and ANQGSEA. The CDR3 DNA sequence: TGCAGCGGCCGGTTAGGGGGGGCAGGCACTGAAGCTTTCTTT. Its translation: CSGRLGGAGTEAFF.

This clonotype turned up a few times. The chain employs TRBV7-3 and TRBJ2-1, with D perhaps matching TRBD2 (6 bases). The CDR3 sequence is 17 residues long. V gave up 5 bases and J gave up 5 bases, with 22 bases separating them. Germline CDR1 and CDR2: SGHTA and FQGTGA. The CDR3 protein is CASSPRGGTLNNNEQFF. CDR3 DNA: TGTGCCAGCAGCCCTAGGGGCGGGACTCTTAATAACAATGAGCAGTTCTTC. Full variable domain (missing parts from reference TRBV7-3 and TRBJ2-1): GAGVSQTPSNKVTEKGKYVELRCDPISGHTALYWYRQSLGQGPEFLIYFQGTGAADDSGLPNDRFFAVRPEGSVSTLKIQRTERGDSAVYLCASSPRGGTLNNNEQFFGPGTRLTVL.

This clonotype turned up a few times. The chain carries TRBV4-3 and TRBJ2-7, with TRBD2 matching over 8 bases. Germline V gene sequence: CDR1 LGHNA, CDR2 YSLEER. The CDR3 runs 15 residues. V lost 3 bases, J lost 2 bases, and 6 bases stayed unmatched. This CDR3 is CASSHDSGAPYEQYF. The CDR3 DNA is TGCGCCAGCAGCCACGATAGCGGGGCCCCCTACGAGCAGTACTTC.

This chain links TRBV24-1 with TRBJ2-5; D is possibly TRBD1 or TRBD2 (5 bases each). Trimming stripped 4 bases from V and 1 base from J, with 21 bases between. The germline gives CDR1 KGHDR, CDR2 SFDVKD. The CDR3 runs 18 residues. DNA for the CDR3: TGTGCCACCAGTGACCCCGGGACGCATCCACGGGGCCAAGAGACCCAGTACTTC. Translation: CATSDPGTHPRGQETQYF.

This chain joins TRBV10-3 and TRBJ2-2; D is undetermined. CDR1 and CDR2 from the germline V gene are ENHRY and SYGVKD. Trimming cost V 8 bases and J 0 bases, with 10 bases left between them. The CDR3 loop spans 14 amino acids. CDR3 protein: CAIRARTNTGELFF. CDR3 in DNA: TGTGCCATCCGCGCCAGGACGAACACCGGGGAGCTGTTTTTT.

Many counts were recorded for this clonotype. This chain uses TRBV2 with TRBJ2-1; TRBD2 might be the D (5 bases). The ends were cut back, 5 bases at V and 7 bases at J, with 12 bases in the middle. There are 13 residues in the CDR3. In germline, CDR1 is SNHLY, CDR2 FYNNEI. The CDR3 nucleotides read TGTGCCAGCAGTCTGGAAAGAGGGAATGAGCAGTTCTTC. Amino acids: CASSLERGNEQFF.

This CDR3 reads CASSPSNSGKSYNEQFF. The CDR3 DNA follows: TGTGCCAGCTCGCCTTCTAATAGCGGGAAATCCTACAATGAGCAGTTCTTC. The J gene is TRBJ2-1, the V gene TRBV18; 8 bases are shared with TRBD2. CDR1 KGHSH and CDR2 LQKENI come from the germline V gene. V was pared by 6 bases and J by 1 base, with 11 bases of the junction left unmatched. The CDR3 spans 17 residues.

This clonotype was counted between two and nine times. The V call is TRBV10-3, the J call TRBJ1-1, with D possibly matching TRBD1 (6 bases). The CDR3 has 13 amino acids. Germline lookup yields CDR1 ENHRY and CDR2 SYGVKD. V lost 10 bases and J 3 bases, leaving 15 bases between the germline ends. In DNA, the CDR3 is TGTGCCACCAGCAAGGGGGATGACACTGAAGCTTTCTTT. Amino acids: CATSKGDDTEAFF.

The chain combines TRBV7-9 with TRBJ2-4; the match to TRBD1 covers 7 bases. Germline lookup yields CDR1 SEHNR and CDR2 FQNEAQ (reference sequence). The CDR3 totals 15 residues. V lost 5 bases to trimming and J lost 4 bases; unmatched junction nucleotides: 8. Here the CDR3 reads CASSLHGTDKNIQYF. For the CDR3, the DNA is TGTGCCAGCAGCCTACACGGGACAGATAAAAACATTCAGTACTTC.

This chain joins TRBV20-1 and TRBJ2-3; 14 bases line up with TRBD2. Germline values: CDR1 DFQATT, CDR2 SNEGSKA (reference sequence). This CDR3 is 17 amino acids long. The V segment lost 6 bases and the J segment 0 bases; nucleotides outside the gene matches: 8. DNA for the CDR3: TGCAGTGCCCCTAGACTAGCGGGGGGGCGTAGCACAGATACGCAGTATTTT. Translated, it gives CSAPRLAGGRSTDTQYF.

This clonotype was counted a few times. V gene TRBV18 combines with J gene TRBJ2-1; D may be TRBD2 (6 bases). Germline CDR1 reads KGHSH; CDR2 reads LQKENI. The CDR3 contains 14 residues. The V and J ends lost 1 base and 7 bases respectively, with 11 bases between them. The CDR3 sequence is CASSPQPRGNEQFF. The CDR3 DNA sequence: TGTGCCAGCTCACCACAACCCCGGGGGAATGAGCAGTTCTTC.

This clonotype has only one observation. This may be a read error: a much more frequent sequence differs by one nucleotide. The V gene is TRBV10-2, the J gene TRBJ1-2; 8 bases agree with TRBD1. The CDR3 sequence is 13 residues long. From germline, CDR1 is WSHSY and CDR2 SAAADI. CDR3 bases: TGCGCCAGCAGTCGGACAGGGAACTATAGCTACACCTTC. Protein product: CASSRTGNYSYTF.

This clonotype occurred a few times. This chain links TRBV9 with TRBJ2-7; D not resolved. Germline lookup yields CDR1 SGDLS and CDR2 YYNGEE. Trimming took off 4 bases at V and 2 bases at J, with 13 bases between the two ends. The CDR3 covers 14 residues. The DNA for the CDR3 is TGTGCCAGCAGCTTGAGACCGGATACCTACGAGCAGTACTTC. Translating gives CASSLRPDTYEQYF.

This clonotype was recorded at least ten times. V gene TRBV4-2 combines with J gene TRBJ1-4; 8 positions match TRBD1. CDR3 length equals 15 residues. J was trimmed by 7 bases and V by 0 bases; bases with no gene match: 4. Germline values: CDR1 LGHNA, CDR2 YNFKEQ. The CDR3 DNA follows: TGTGCCAGCAGCCAAGATCGGACAGGGACTGAAAAACTGTTTTTT. Translation: CASSQDRTGTEKLFF.

The table lists this clonotype with many counts. The chain uses TRBV12-3 or TRBV12-4 and TRBJ2-5; D is tentatively TRBD1 or TRBD2 (5 bases each). The CDR3 spans 12 residues. Trimming shortened V by 5 bases and J by 5 bases, and 9 bases separated the two germline ends. The CDR3 region is CASSGTFETQYF. CDR3 nucleotides: TGTGCCAGCAGTGGGACGTTCGAGACCCAGTACTTC.

This clonotype was counted between two and nine times. The chain combines TRBV20-1 with TRBJ1-1, with D unclear. Per the germline V gene, CDR1 is DFQATT and CDR2 is SNEGSKA (reference sequence). The CDR3 consists of 14 residues. The ends were cut back, 4 bases at V and 1 base at J, with 13 bases in the middle. CDR3 bases: TGCAGTGCTAAGTATGGCACAGCGAACACTGAAGCTTTCTTT. Protein product: CSAKYGTANTEAFF.

The V gene is TRBV20-1, the J gene TRBJ2-3; no clear D. Trimming left V 0 bases short and J 2 bases short, with 6 bases between. Germline CDR1 reads DFQATT; CDR2 reads SNEGSKA (reference sequence). This CDR3 has 13 residues. The CDR3 coding sequence is TGCAGTGCTAGAGATGGTCTCACAGATACGCAGTATTTT. Protein product: CSARDGLTDTQYF.

The rearrangement links TRBV11-2 to TRBJ2-3; 7 positions match TRBD2. Per germline, CDR1 SGHAT and CDR2 FQNNGV. The length of the CDR3 is 15 residues. Germline trimming cut 1 base from V and 2 bases from J; bases unmatched to any gene: 3. The CDR3 region is CASSLARGFTDTQYF. DNA of the CDR3: TGTGCCAGCAGCTTAGCGCGGGGGTTCACAGATACGCAGTATTTT.

The sample holds one count of this clonotype. In nucleotides, the CDR3 is TGTGCCAGCAGCCCCAACCCGGGGCGTCCAGAGACCCAGTACTTC. Translation: CASSPNPGRPETQYF. The J gene is TRBJ2-5, the V gene TRBV7-6, with D perhaps matching TRBD1 or TRBD2 (5 bases each). The V end lost 5 bases, the J end lost 4 bases, and 17 bases lay between the germline ends. Germline assignment: CDR1 SGHVS and CDR2 FNYEAQ. The CDR3 is 15 amino acids.

Notes on this clonotype: An end of the junction does not agree with germline; a read error may underlie this. The chain is built from TRBV20-1 and TRBJ2-1; the match to TRBD2 covers 10 bases. This CDR3 spans 16 amino acids. In germline, CDR1 is DFQATT, CDR2 SNEGSKA (reference sequence). CDR3 DNA sequence: TGCTGTGCTAGTGGGGGAGCGGGGGGGACCTACAATGAGCAGTTCTTC. It codes for CCASGGAGGTYNEQFF.